A single sample is the source of the 25 T cell receptor beta chains below, sequenced in a study of CD8 T cells in Susac syndrome (dated by TCRdb to between 2018 and 2020). The library was made by the immunoSEQ multiplex PCR assay. RNA was extracted with the RNeasy kit and about 0.5 to 1 ug was reverse transcribed using random hexamers. TCRdb cleaned the public reads at Q25 with fastp, built clones with MiXCR and kept in-frame beta chains. CDR3 protein sequences are deduplicated, and each keeps its most common genes and DNA. This sample lists approximately 180,000 distinct CDR3 sequences; approximately 94% were detected once. Of the sample, around 0.093% falls within the top ten clones. The sample was CD4+ T cells from PBMCs. The receptors stem from a human donor with multiple sclerosis.

The rearrangement joins TRBV4-3 to TRBJ2-3, with 10 bases that match TRBD2. Germline V lookup: CDR1 LGHNA, CDR2 YSLEER. The CDR3 is 16 amino acids. Losses at the gene ends were 4 bases for V and 0 bases for J; bases not matched to a gene: 4. This CDR3 reads CASSRQTSGSTDTQYF. For the CDR3, the DNA is TGCGCCAGCAGCCGACAGACTAGCGGGAGCACAGATACGCAGTATTTT.

This clonotype was recorded only once. J is TRBJ1-5 and V is TRBV20-1; D is unresolved. Germline V gives CDR1 DFQATT, CDR2 SNEGSKA (reference sequence). This CDR3 is built from 15 residues. Trimming cost V 0 bases and J 9 bases, with 18 bases left between them. The CDR3 region has the DNA TGCAGTGCTAGAGATCGGGTCCTGGGCGACGGGCCCCAGCATTTT. Protein: CSARDRVLGDGPQHF.

The chain uses TRBV30 and TRBJ1-6, with TRBD1 matching over 7 bases. This CDR3 has 18 residues. Germline assignment: CDR1 GTSNPN and CDR2 SVGIG (reference sequence). Written as DNA, the CDR3 is TGTGCGAGAAGCGGAGGGGGAATGCAGGGGGATTATAATTCACCCCTCCACTTT. Amino acids: CARSGGGMQGDYNSPLHF. Full variable domain (outside the CDR3, taken from reference TRBV30 and TRBJ1-6): SQTIHQWPATLVQPVGSPLSLECTVEGTSNPNLYWYRQAAGRGLQLLFYSVGIGQISSEVPQNLSASRPQDRQFILSSKKLLLSDSGFYLCARSGGGMQGDYNSPLHFGNGTRLTVT.

The chain combines TRBV7-9 with TRBJ1-2, with D tentatively TRBD1 (5 bases). CDR1 and CDR2 (germline): SEHNR, FQNEAQ (reference sequence). The CDR3 is 14 residues long. V was clipped by 3 bases and J by 6 bases, with 14 bases between them. CDR3 in DNA: TGTGCCAGCAGCTTCTCAGGGCTCAATGATGGCTACACCTTC. It specifies CASSFSGLNDGYTF. The whole variable domain, filled in from reference TRBV7-9 and TRBJ1-2, reads DTGVSQNPRHKITKRGQNVTFRCDPISEHNRLYWYRQTLGQGPEFLTYFQNEAQLEKSRLLSDRFSAERPKGSFSTLEIQRTEQGDSAMYLCASSFSGLNDGYTFGSGTRLTVV.

This chain links TRBV30 with TRBJ1-3; no clear D. The CDR3 has 15 residues. CDR1 is GTSNPN and CDR2 is SVGIG in the germline V gene (reference sequence). Trimming removed 0 bases at V and 4 bases at J, with 13 bases between. The DNA of the CDR3 is TGTGCCTGGAGTGTCCCCGGAGCGTGGGGAAACACCATATATTTT. It codes for CAWSVPGAWGNTIYF.

The V and J genes are TRBV4-3 and TRBJ2-3; no firm D call. The CDR3 contains 15 residues. Trimming removed 2 bases from V and 0 bases from J, with 9 bases in between. Germline assignment: CDR1 LGHNA and CDR2 YSLEER. The CDR3 here is CASSQSGLSTDTQYF. The DNA for the CDR3 is TGCGCCAGCAGCCAAAGTGGGCTTAGCACAGATACGCAGTATTTT.

V and J are TRBV12-3 or TRBV12-4 and TRBJ2-3; D possibly uses TRBD1 or TRBD2 (5 bases each). The CDR3 has 15 residues. V gave up 9 bases and J gave up 2 bases, with 18 bases separating them. CDR3 amino acids: CASKRGAHDTDTQYF. CDR3 coding DNA: TGTGCCAGTAAGAGAGGGGCACACGACACAGATACGCAGTATTTT.

V is TRBV3-1 and J is TRBJ1-1, with D possibly being TRBD1 (5 bases). CDR1 LGHDT and CDR2 YNNKEL come from the germline V gene (reference sequence). CDR3 length equals 15 residues. Trimming took 1 base from V and 4 from J, leaving 13 bases between them. CDR3 protein: CASSQGNGHGTEAFF. The CDR3 nucleotides are TGTGCCAGCAGCCAAGGAAATGGACACGGCACTGAAGCTTTCTTT.

CDR3 sequence reads: CASSANQGHNYGYTF. CDR3 DNA: TGTGCCAGCAGCGCAAATCAGGGACATAACTATGGCTACACCTTC. The chain recombines TRBV9 with TRBJ1-2; maybe TRBD1 (6 bases). Germline V CDR1 and CDR2: SGDLS, YYNGEE. The V end was cut by 3 bases, the J end by 1 base, with 13 bases between. This CDR3 comprises 15 residues.

The gene calls are TRBV29-1 and TRBJ2-5, with D possibly being TRBD1 or TRBD2 (6 bases each). From germline, CDR1 is SQVTM and CDR2 ANQGSEA. The V end lost 3 bases, the J end lost 4 bases, and 12 bases lay between the germline ends. The CDR3 has 13 amino acids. CDR3 sequence (DNA): TGCAGCGTTGAGGAGGGGGTAATAGAGACCCAGTACTTC. This encodes CSVEEGVIETQYF.

The chain uses TRBV7-9 and TRBJ2-3; D is ambiguous. CDR1 is SEHNR, CDR2 FQNEAQ, per germline (reference sequence). The CDR3 is 13 residues long. V lost 5 bases to trimming and J lost 4 bases, with 10 bases between them. The CDR3 sequence: CASSTRGPDTQYF. The CDR3 bases are TGTGCCAGCAGCACCCGAGGACCAGATACGCAGTATTTT.

Points on this clonotype: At one end, the junction sequence differs from germline, possibly due to a read error. The chain recombines TRBV20-1 with TRBJ1-2; 10 bases match TRBD1. The germline gives CDR1 DFQATT, CDR2 SNEGSKA (reference sequence). This CDR3 contains 15 residues. The CDR3 coding sequence is TGCAGTGCCAGAGACGCGGGACAGGGGACGAGCGGCTACACCTTC. Encoded protein: CSARDAGQGTSGYTF.

The chain employs TRBV4-1 and TRBJ2-3; D is uncertain. V gave up 0 bases and J gave up 2 bases, with 6 bases separating them. The CDR3 has 14 residues. Germline V gene sequence: CDR1 MGHRA, CDR2 YSYEKL. The CDR3 coding sequence is TGCGCCAGCAGCCAAGACCCGGACACAGATACGCAGTATTTT. Translating it yields CASSQDPDTDTQYF.

V and J are TRBV19 and TRBJ1-5; D is unresolved. Looked up from germline, CDR1 is LNHDA and CDR2 is SQIVND (reference sequence). Trimming took off 3 bases at V and 2 bases at J, with 8 bases between the two ends. This CDR3 has 14 amino acids. The CDR3 here is CASSIKDGNQPQHF. CDR3 DNA: TGTGCCAGTAGTATTAAGGACGGCAATCAGCCCCAGCATTTT.

The V and J genes are TRBV11-2 and TRBJ2-1; D tentatively reads TRBD1 or TRBD2 (5 bases each). This CDR3 has 20 amino acids. Trimming shortened V by 2 bases and J by 10 bases, and 33 bases separated the two germline ends. Germline loops: CDR1 SGHAT, CDR2 FQNNGV. This chain's CDR3 is CASSLRSGSGLGGYRWEQFF. The CDR3 nucleotides read TGTGCCAGCAGCTTACGATCCGGTTCGGGGCTAGGCGGTTATAGGTGGGAGCAGTTCTTC.

This clonotype appeared a single time. The chain uses TRBV29-1 and TRBJ2-3, with D unclear. The CDR3 totals 12 residues. V lost 5 bases and J 4 bases, leaving 10 bases between the germline ends. CDR1 and CDR2 from the germline V gene are SQVTM and ANQGSEA. CDR3 region: CSVNVRPDTQYF. The CDR3 nucleotides are TGCAGCGTTAACGTGCGGCCAGATACGCAGTATTTT.

This chain uses TRBV20-1 with TRBJ2-3, with 10 bases that match TRBD2. This CDR3 contains 15 residues. J gave up 8 bases and V 1 base, and 9 bases lay outside the gene matches. CDR1 and CDR2 from the germline V gene are DFQATT and SNEGSKA (reference sequence). The CDR3 loop reads CSARGERGGFGTQYF. CDR3 in DNA: TGCAGTGCTAGAGGGGAGCGGGGGGGATTCGGTACGCAGTATTTT.

The chain joins TRBV29-1 to TRBJ1-2; the D is unclear. Looked up from germline, CDR1 is SQVTM and CDR2 is ANQGSEA. The CDR3 has 13 amino acids. V was clipped by 1 base and J by 4 bases, with 10 bases between them. CDR3 loop: CSVEVQVGYGYTF. The CDR3 DNA reads as TGCAGCGTTGAAGTCCAGGTCGGCTATGGCTACACCTTC.

This chain uses TRBV14 with TRBJ2-1, with TRBD1 as a possible D gene (6 bases). CDR3 size: 13 residues. Germline V lookup: CDR1 SGHDN, CDR2 FVKESK. The V gene lost 3 bases and the J gene lost 10 bases, with 13 bases spanning the gap. The CDR3 nucleotides are TGTGCCAGCAGCCATACTAGGGGGAACGAGCAGTTCTTC. Amino acids: CASSHTRGNEQFF.

V gene TRBV12-3 or TRBV12-4 combines with J gene TRBJ2-3, with D perhaps matching TRBD1 (6 bases). With 8 bases removed from V and 2 bases from J, the gap between germline ends came to 8 bases. This CDR3 has 12 amino acids. CDR3 loop: CASGGLTDTQYF. The CDR3 region has the DNA TGTGCCAGCGGGGGCCTCACAGATACGCAGTATTTT.

The genes are TRBV23-1 and TRBJ2-5; D is ambiguous. TRBV23-1 is an ORF; its function is uncertain. This CDR3 spans 16 amino acids. The V end lost 3 bases, the J end lost 4 bases, and 18 bases lay between the germline ends. The CDR3 coding sequence is TGCGCCAGCAGTCATTCCCTCCCCTCGCCGGGAGAGACCCAGTACTTC. This sequence encodes CASSHSLPSPGETQYF.

V is TRBV20-1 and J is TRBJ2-5, with 10 bases fitting TRBD1. Germline assignment: CDR1 DFQATT and CDR2 SNEGSKA (reference sequence). J gave up 5 bases and V 3 bases, and 15 bases lay outside the gene matches. CDR3 size: 17 residues. CDR3 sequence: CSASRAPDRGARETQYF. The CDR3 DNA reads TGCAGTGCTAGTCGGGCGCCGGACAGGGGGGCCCGTGAGACCCAGTACTTC.

This sequence joins TRBV12-3 or TRBV12-4 and TRBJ2-1; D ambiguous. CDR3 size: 13 residues. Trimming removed 0 bases at V and 8 bases at J, with 8 bases between. The CDR3, as DNA: TGTGCCAGCAGTTTAGCCTCCACCGATGAGCAGTTCTTC. Encoded protein: CASSLASTDEQFF.

The V call is TRBV6-5, the J call TRBJ1-5; D ambiguous. The germline CDR1 and CDR2 sequences are MNHEY and SVGAGI. The CDR3 extends over 13 amino acids. The germline V and J ends were trimmed by 5 bases and 4 bases, with 9 bases remaining between them. CDR3 region: CASSPTRNQPQHF. CDR3 sequence (DNA): TGTGCCAGCAGTCCCACCCGAAATCAGCCCCAGCATTTT.

J is TRBJ2-4 and V is TRBV20-1; a possible D gene is TRBD1 (6 bases). CDR3 length: 13 residues. CDR1 is DFQATT and CDR2 is SNEGSKA in the germline V gene (reference sequence). Trimming left V 4 bases short and J 6 bases short, with 13 bases between. The CDR3 DNA is TGCAGTGCTACAGGGGTGGCTCGAAACATTCAGTACTTC. This sequence encodes CSATGVARNIQYF.